This T cell receptor (beta chain) was recovered during a study of beta chain features in type 1 diabetes. The wider study: In age, gender and cell yields, patients were similar to healthy donors. Points from the study as a whole: The naive, central memory and Treg TCRB repertoires showed an apparent similarity that was greater among patients than among healthy donors. All four CD4+ subsets from Type 1 diabetes patients carried moderately but significantly shorter TCRB CDR3s.

Comments on this clone: Its antigen is currently unknown.

From germline, CDR1 is LGHNA and CDR2 YNFKEQ. The CDR3 loop spans 14 amino acids. J gave up 5 bases and V 5 bases, and 7 bases lay outside the gene matches. The authors reverse transcribed all of the isolated RNA, so sequencing captured expressed TCRB transcripts. The repertoire was sequenced with immunoSEQ multiplex PCR; TCRdb's copy has only in-frame clones and lacks some. The sample lists about 200,000 clones, 9.5% to 13% occurring once. The sequenced material came from central memory CD4+ T cells from blood. The chain joins TRBV4-2 to TRBJ1-2, with 8 bases identical to TRBD1. The TCR originated in a man aged 18 to 29 in good health. In DNA, the CDR3 is TGTGCCAGCAGCATCCGACAGGGGCAGTATGGCTACACCTTC. Its protein is CASSIRQGQYGYTF.